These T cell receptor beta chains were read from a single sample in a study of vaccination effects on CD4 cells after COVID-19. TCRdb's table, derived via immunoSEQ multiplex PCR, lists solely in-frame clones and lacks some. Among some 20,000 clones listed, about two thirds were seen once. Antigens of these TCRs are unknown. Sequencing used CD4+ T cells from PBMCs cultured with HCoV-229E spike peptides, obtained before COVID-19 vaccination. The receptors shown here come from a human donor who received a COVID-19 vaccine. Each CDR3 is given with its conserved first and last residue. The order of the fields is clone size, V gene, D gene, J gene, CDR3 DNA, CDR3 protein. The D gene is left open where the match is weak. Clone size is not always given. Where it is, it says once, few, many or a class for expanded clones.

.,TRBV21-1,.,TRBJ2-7,TGTGCCAGCAGCAGCGCTAGCGGGGGAAGCTCCTACGAGCAGTACTTC,CASSSASGGSSYEQYF
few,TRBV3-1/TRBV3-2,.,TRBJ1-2,TGTGCCAGCAGCCAAGGGCAGGGGATCCTTAACTATGGCTACACCTTC,CASSQGQGILNYGYTF
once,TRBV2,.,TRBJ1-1,TGTGCCAGCGTAACCGAAGTTTACACTGAAGCTTTCTTT,CASVTEVYTEAFF
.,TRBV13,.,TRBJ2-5,TGTGCCAGCGACTTAGGGGGCGGAGGGGCAGAGACCCAGTACTTC,CASDLGGGGAETQYF
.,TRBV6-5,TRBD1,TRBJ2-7,TGTGCCAGCAAACAGGGGCGCACCTCCTACGAGCAGTACTTC,CASKQGRTSYEQYF
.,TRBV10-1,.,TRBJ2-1,TGCGCCAGCAGTGCCGATTCGGTGAGCTCCTACAATGAGCAGTTCTTC,CASSADSVSSYNEQFF
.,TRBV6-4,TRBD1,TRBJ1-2,TGTGCCAGCAGTGTTACAGGGGGCTCTTCCGGTGGCTACACCTTC,CASSVTGGSSGGYTF
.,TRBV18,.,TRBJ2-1,TGTGCCAGCTCACCCGTCGCGAGGCTTAGGGGCAATGAGCAGTTCTTC,CASSPVARLRGNEQFF
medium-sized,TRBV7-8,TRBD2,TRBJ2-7,TGTGCCAGCAGCTGGGGACTAGCGGGAGTCGAGCAGTACTTC,CASSWGLAGVEQYF
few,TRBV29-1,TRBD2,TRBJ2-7,TGCAGCGTTGAGCTTCTTAGCGGGAGTACCTCCTACGAGCAGTACTTC,CSVELLSGSTSYEQYF
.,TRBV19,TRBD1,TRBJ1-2,TGTGCCAGTAGTCCGAAGACAGGGGTTATTGAGTATGGCTACACCTTC,CASSPKTGVIEYGYTF
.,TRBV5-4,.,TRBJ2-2,TGTGCCAGCAGTGACGGATCGAACACCGGGGAGCTGTTTTTT,CASSDGSNTGELFF
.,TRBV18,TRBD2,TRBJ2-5,TGTGCCAGCTCAAAACTAGCGGTCCAAGAGACCCAGTACTTC,CASSKLAVQETQYF
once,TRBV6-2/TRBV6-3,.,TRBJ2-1,TGTGCCAGCAGTTACCCATCTTTTGTCGGCTATGAGCAGTTCTTC,CASSYPSFVGYEQFF
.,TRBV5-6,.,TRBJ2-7,TGTGCCAGCAGAAAAAGAGGGTGGAGGGGGCAAACGGTCGAGCAGTACTTC,CASRKRGWRGQTVEQYF
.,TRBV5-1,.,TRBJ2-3,TGCGCCAGCAGCTTGACTCAGAAGGGAGATACGCAGTATTTT,CASSLTQKGDTQYF
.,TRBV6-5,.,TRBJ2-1,TGTGCCAGCAGTTACCGAGGTCCTCTGGATGAGCAGTTCTTC,CASSYRGPLDEQFF
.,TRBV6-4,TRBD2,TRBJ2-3,TGTGCCAGCAGTGACGCGGGGGGGCCAGATACGCAGTATTTT,CASSDAGGPDTQYF
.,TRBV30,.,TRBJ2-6,TGTGCCTGGAAAGTCTCTGGGGCCAACGTCCTGACTTTC,CAWKVSGANVLTF
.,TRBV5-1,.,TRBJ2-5,TGCGCCAGCAGCTTCGGGCAGGGCGGGACAGAGACCCAGTACTTC,CASSFGQGGTETQYF
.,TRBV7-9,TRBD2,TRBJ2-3,TGTGCCAGCAGTCGGCTGGCGGGGGGCGATACGCAGTATTTT,CASSRLAGGDTQYF
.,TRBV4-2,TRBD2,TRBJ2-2,TGTGCCAGCAGCCAAGAAGCGGGGGGGCCCGGGGAGCTGTTTTTT,CASSQEAGGPGELFF
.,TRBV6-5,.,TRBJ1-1,TGTGCCAGCAGCAGGCAGGGCCTGAACACTGAAGCTTTCTTT,CASSRQGLNTEAFF
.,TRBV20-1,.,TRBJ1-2,TGTCGGGTGGGGGGCCATGGCTACACCTTC,CRVGGHGYTF
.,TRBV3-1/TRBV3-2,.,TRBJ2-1,TGTGCCAGCAGCCAAGGTGGGGGGCCAAGGAATGAGCAGTTCTTC,CASSQGGGPRNEQFF
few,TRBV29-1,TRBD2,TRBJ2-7,TGCAGCGTTGAAGGCTTAGGGACTAGCGGGGACTACGAGCAGTACTTC,CSVEGLGTSGDYEQYF
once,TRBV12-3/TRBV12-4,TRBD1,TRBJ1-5,TGTGCCAGCTCCGGGACAGGGGTTCAGCCCCAGCATTTT,CASSGTGVQPQHF
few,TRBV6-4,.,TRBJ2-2,TGTGCCAGCAGTGACAGGGACACCGGGGAGCTGTTTTTT,CASSDRDTGELFF
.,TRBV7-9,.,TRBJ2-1,TGTGCCAGCAGCTTTGCCAGCTCCTACAATGAGCAGTTCTTC,CASSFASSYNEQFF
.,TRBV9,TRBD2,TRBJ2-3,TGTGCCAGCAGCGTAGAAGCGGGAGTAGATACGCAGTATTTT,CASSVEAGVDTQYF
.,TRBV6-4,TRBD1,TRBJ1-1,TGTGCCAGCAGTGACACCGACAGGGGCACTGAAGCTTTCTTT,CASSDTDRGTEAFF
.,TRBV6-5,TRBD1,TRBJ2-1,TGTGCCAGCAGGGAGACAGGGAGCTCCTACAATGAGCAGTTCTTC,CASRETGSSYNEQFF
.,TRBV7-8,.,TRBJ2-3,TGTGCCAGCAGAAAGGAGATTGTAGATACGCAGTATTTT,CASRKEIVDTQYF
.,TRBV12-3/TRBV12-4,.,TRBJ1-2,TGTGCCAGCCATTATCAGGGCTATGGCTACACCTTC,CASHYQGYGYTF
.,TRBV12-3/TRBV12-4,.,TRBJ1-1,TGTGCCAGCAGTTTGATAGCTAACACTGAAGCTTTCTTT,CASSLIANTEAFF
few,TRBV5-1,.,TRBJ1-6,TGCGCCAGCAGCTTGGTCGAATATAATTCACCCCTCCACTTT,CASSLVEYNSPLHF
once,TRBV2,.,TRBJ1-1,TGTGCCAGACCTGGGGAAAGGACTCTCATGAACACTGAAGCTTTCTTT,CARPGERTLMNTEAFF